Detailed here is one T cell receptor (beta chain). Clones were read by immunoSEQ multiplex PCR, and TCRdb kept only the in-frame ones, dropping some. The sample holds 350,000 to 450,000 clones, roughly 84% seen once. CDR1 is PRHDT, CDR2 FYEKMQ, per germline (reference sequence). CDR3 length equals 14 residues. Deletions cut 7 bases from V and 2 bases from J, with 14 bases between. This entry is derived from a study of blood T cell repertoires in COVID-19. In the study overall: Italy, Spain and the United States were the sources of the convalescent and acute COVID-19 samples. PBMCs, B-cell-depleted T cells, or T cells were the source of the cDNA or gDNA that made up the material.

This rearrangement joins TRBV13 to TRBJ1-1, with D possibly being TRBD1 (6 bases). The clonotype was recovered from a woman between 18 and 29 years old who had been exposed to COVID-19. Source material: PBMCs or T cells enriched from blood (not recorded which). CDR3 sequence reads: CASTTTGTNTEAFF. The DNA for the CDR3 is TGTGCCAGCACCACGACAGGAACCAACACTGAAGCTTTCTTT.